The clone carrying this TCR beta chain was detected a few times. Antigen unknown. TCR alpha and TCR beta cDNA libraries with sample barcodes and UMIs came from 5'RACE using constant-segment primers. TCRdb re-called the 5' RACE reads with MiXCR, one entry per CDR3 protein. The sample comprises approximately 290,000 distinct CDR3 sequences, roughly a fifth of which are singletons, and 20% to 25% rests with the top ten. This specimen comes from a study of T-cell memory formation after mild COVID-19. Looking at the study overall: TCR clusters were mostly confined to one donor each. Whole-study findings and limits: Day 15 to 85 contracting clones showed balanced CD4/CD8; day 15 to 37 expanders favored CD4+. Certain responding clones were present in pre-infection memory, suggesting participation of cross-reactive memory.

This CDR3 contains 15 residues. Trimming removed 4 bases from V and 1 base from J; junction bases left unmatched: 3. The chain links TRBV12-3 or TRBV12-4 to TRBJ1-5; 8 bases match TRBD1. Sequencing was carried out using PBMCs or a T cell subset sorted from them (not recorded which). This TCR came from a young man who had mild COVID-19 (a few samples of this study predate the infection). Cell type and time point are not known. The CDR3 spells CASSSGQGSNQPQHF. The CDR3 coding sequence is TGTGCCAGCAGTTCAGGACAGGGAAGCAATCAGCCCCAGCATTTT.